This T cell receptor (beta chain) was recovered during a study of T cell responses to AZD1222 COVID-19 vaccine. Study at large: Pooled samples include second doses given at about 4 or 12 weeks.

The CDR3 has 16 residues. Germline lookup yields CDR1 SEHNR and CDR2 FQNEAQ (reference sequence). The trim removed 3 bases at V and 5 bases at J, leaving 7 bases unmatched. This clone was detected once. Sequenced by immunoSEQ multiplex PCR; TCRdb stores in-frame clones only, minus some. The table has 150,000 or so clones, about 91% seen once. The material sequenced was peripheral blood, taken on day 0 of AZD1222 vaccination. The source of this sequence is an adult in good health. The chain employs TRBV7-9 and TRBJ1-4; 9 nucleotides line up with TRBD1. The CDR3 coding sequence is TGTGCCAGCAGCTTTGGCCCGGGACAGGGAAATGAAAAACTGTTTTTT. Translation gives CASSFGPGQGNEKLFF.